This T cell receptor beta chain was observed in a study of Ad26.COV2.S vaccination and SARS-CoV-2 variants. Study information: Donor was assigned to the Ad26.COV2.S arm of trial COV1001. Whole-study findings and limits: Using TCR breadth and depth analyses may have led to underestimated total T cell responses.

CDR3 length: 14 residues. V lost 3 bases, J lost 1 base, and 1 base stayed unmatched. Looked up from germline, CDR1 is SGHRS and CDR2 is YFSETQ. As regards this clone: The antigen remains unidentified. This sample also contains other DNA sequences that code for the same CDR3.

TCRdb's table, derived via immunoSEQ multiplex PCR, lists solely in-frame clones and lacks some. The sample includes just over 350,000 clones, roughly 84% of them seen just once. Documented treatment: roughly 19 received Ad26.COV2.S at low or high dose, single or two shots; 5 received placebo; per-sample allocation not given. Day 63 after the first vaccine or placebo injection was the time point for sampling. The chain links TRBV5-1 to TRBJ1-2; 9 nucleotides match TRBD1. The origin of this receptor is a person between 18 and 65 years old who received the Ad26.COV2.S COVID-19 vaccine or a placebo. Sequencing was performed on peripheral blood, taken in a trial of Ad26.COV2.S vaccine versus placebo. The CDR3 coding sequence is TGCGCCAGCAGCTCGGGACAGGGTAACTATGGCTACACCTTC. It codes for CASSSGQGNYGYTF.